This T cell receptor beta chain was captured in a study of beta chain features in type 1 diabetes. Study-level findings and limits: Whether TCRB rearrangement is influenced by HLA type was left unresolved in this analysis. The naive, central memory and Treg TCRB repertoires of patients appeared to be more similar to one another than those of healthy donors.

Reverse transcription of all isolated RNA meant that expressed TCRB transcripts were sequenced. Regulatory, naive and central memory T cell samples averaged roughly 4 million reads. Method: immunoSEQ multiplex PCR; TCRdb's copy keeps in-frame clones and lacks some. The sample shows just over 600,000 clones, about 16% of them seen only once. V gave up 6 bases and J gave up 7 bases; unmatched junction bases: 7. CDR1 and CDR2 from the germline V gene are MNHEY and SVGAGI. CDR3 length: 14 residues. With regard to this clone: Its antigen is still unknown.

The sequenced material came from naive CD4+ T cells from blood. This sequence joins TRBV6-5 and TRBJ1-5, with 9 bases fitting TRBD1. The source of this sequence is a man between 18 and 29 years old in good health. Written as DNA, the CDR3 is TGTGCCAGCAGGAGGGACAGGGCAAGCCAGCCCCAGCATTTT. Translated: CASRRDRASQPQHF.